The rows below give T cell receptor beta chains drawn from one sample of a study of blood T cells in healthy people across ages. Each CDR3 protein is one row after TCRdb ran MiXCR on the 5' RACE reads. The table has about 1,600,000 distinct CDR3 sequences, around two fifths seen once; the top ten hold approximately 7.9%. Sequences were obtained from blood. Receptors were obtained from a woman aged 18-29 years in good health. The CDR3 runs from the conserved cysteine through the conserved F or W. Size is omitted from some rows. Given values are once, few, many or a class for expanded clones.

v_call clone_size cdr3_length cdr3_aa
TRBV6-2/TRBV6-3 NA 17 CASSYHGTGVYDHGYTF
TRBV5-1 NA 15 CASSTAALAPGELFF
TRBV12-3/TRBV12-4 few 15 CASRWGITDTDTQYF
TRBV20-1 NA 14 CSAPRLEAVDTQYF
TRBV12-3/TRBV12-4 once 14 CASRLGQQIGEAFF
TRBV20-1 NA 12 CSSPDYQDIQYF
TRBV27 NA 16 CASSSSGTSVSYEKYF
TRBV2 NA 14 CANIAGPPGNTIYF
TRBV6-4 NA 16 CASSGQAGGLTDTQYF
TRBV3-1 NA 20 CASQETSSGSGIGGTDTQYF
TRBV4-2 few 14 CASSRIAETDTQYF
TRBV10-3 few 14 CAISDMGQNTEAFF
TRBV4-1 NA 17 CASSQGQPGQGNTEAFF
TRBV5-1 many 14 CASSGAGGFTEAFF
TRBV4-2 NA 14 CASSPNTGPTEAFF
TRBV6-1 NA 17 CASKRTSGTTSTDTQYF
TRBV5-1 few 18 CASPQTYIGGRGTDTQYF
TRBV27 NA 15 CASSSRDRGWYEQYF
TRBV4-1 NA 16 CASSQERGTGRNEQFF
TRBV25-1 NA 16 CASSESDAGGRDGYTF
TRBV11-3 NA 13 CASSWLETDTQYF
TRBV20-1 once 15 CSASRGRGSYNEQFF
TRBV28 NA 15 CASRHRDRDNSPLHF
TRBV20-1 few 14 CSASGTVDSYEQYF
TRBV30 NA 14 CAWTLRLSGTEAFF
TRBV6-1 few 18 CASSQGAAGGGSYNEQFF
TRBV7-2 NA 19 CASPSPGVAGVRNTGELFF
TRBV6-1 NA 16 CASSGRDRSTNYGYTF
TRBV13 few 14 CASSPRTSRAEQYF
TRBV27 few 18 CASRPLGGGLRFTDTQYF
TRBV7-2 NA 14 CASSAQSTLYEQYF
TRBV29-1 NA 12 CSVVPKPYEQYF